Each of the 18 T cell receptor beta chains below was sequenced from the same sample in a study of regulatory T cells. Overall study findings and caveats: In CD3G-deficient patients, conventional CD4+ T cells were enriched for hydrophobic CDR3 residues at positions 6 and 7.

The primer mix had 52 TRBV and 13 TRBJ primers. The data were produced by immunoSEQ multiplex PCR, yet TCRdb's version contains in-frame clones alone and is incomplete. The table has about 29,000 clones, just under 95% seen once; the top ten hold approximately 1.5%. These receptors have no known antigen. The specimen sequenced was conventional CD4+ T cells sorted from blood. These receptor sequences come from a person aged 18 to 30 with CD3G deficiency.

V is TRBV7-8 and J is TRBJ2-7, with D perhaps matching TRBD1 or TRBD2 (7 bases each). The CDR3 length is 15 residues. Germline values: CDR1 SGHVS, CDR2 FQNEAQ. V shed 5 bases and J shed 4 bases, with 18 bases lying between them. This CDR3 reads CASSRAGAGGYEQYF. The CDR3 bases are TGTGCCAGCAGCCGCGCGGGGGCAGGGGGATACGAGCAGTACTTC.

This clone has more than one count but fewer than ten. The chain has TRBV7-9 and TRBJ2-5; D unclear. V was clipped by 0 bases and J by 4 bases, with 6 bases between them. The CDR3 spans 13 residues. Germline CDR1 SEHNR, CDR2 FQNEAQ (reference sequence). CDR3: CASSLAVGETQYF. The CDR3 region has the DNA TGTGCCAGCAGCTTAGCAGTTGGAGAGACCCAGTACTTC.

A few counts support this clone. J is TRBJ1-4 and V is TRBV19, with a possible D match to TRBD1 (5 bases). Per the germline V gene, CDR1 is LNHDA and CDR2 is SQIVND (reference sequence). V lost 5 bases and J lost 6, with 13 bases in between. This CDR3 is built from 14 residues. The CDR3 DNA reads TGTGCCAGTAGTCCGGGACGAGGGGATGAAAAACTGTTTTTT. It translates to CASSPGRGDEKLFF.

CDR3 DNA: TGTGCCAGCAGTCCGGCCGGCTCCTACGAGCAGTACTTC. Its protein product is CASSPAGSYEQYF. The J gene is TRBJ2-7, the V gene TRBV28; D remains unclear. CDR3 length: 13 residues. Germline V CDR1 and CDR2: MDHEN, SYDVKM. The V end was cut by 5 bases, the J end by 0 bases, with 8 bases between.

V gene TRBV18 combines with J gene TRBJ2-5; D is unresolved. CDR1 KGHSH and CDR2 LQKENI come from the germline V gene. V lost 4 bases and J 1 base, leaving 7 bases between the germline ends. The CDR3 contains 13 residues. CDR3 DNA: TGTGCCAGCTCACTGCGCGGCCAAGAGACCCAGTACTTC. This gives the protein CASSLRGQETQYF.

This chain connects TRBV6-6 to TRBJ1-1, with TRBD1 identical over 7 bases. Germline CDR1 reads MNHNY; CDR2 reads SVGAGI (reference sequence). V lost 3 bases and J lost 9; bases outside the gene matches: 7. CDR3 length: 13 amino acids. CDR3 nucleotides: TGTGCCAGCAGTTATCAAGGGGGCGCGAAAGCTTTCTTT. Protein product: CASSYQGGAKAFF.

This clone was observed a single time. CDR3 in DNA: TGTGCCAGCAGACTCATGGGGACCTACGGGGAGCTGTTTTTT. Translation gives CASRLMGTYGELFF. This chain joins TRBV7-8 and TRBJ2-2; D tentatively reads TRBD1 or TRBD2 (5 bases each). The ends were cut back, 6 bases at V and 7 bases at J, with 15 bases in the middle. Germline CDR1 SGHVS, CDR2 FQNEAQ. The CDR3 is 14 amino acids.

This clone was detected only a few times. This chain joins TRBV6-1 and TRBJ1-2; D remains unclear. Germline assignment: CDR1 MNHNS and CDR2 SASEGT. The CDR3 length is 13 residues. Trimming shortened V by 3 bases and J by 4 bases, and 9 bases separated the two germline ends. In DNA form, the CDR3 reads TGTGCCAGCAGTGACAGTCAGAGCTATGGCTACACCTTC. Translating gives CASSDSQSYGYTF.

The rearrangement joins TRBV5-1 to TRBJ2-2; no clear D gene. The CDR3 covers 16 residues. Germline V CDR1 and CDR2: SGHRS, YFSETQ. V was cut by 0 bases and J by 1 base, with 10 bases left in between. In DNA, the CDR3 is TGCGCCAGCAGCTTGGTAGTGACGGAGAACACCGGGGAGCTGTTTTTT. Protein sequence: CASSLVVTENTGELFF.

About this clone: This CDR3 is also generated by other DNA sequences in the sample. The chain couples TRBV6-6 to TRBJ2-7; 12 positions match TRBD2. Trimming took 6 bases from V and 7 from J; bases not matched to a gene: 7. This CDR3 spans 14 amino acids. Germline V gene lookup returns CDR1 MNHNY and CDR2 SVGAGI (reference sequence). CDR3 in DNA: TGTGCCAGCAGCCCAGGACTAGCGGGGCGGGAGCAGTACTTC. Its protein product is CASSPGLAGREQYF.

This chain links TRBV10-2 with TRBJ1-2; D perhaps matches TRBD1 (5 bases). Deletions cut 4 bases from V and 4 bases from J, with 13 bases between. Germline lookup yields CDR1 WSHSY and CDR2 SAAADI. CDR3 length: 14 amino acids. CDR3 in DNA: TGCGCCAGCAGTGCGCAGGGACTTGTCTATGGCTACACCTTC. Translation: CASSAQGLVYGYTF.

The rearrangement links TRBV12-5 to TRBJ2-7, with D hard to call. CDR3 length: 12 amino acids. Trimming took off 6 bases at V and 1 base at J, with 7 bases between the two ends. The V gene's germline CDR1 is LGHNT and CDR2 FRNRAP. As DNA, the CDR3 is TGTGCTAGTGGCTGGTGGTCCTACGAGCAGTACTTC. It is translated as CASGWWSYEQYF.

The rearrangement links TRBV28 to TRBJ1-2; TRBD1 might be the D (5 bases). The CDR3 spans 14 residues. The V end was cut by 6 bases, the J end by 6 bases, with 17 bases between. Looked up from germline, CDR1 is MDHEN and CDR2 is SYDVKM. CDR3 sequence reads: CASSRRGLKNGYTF. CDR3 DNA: TGTGCCAGCAGCAGACGGGGCTTAAAAAATGGCTACACCTTC.

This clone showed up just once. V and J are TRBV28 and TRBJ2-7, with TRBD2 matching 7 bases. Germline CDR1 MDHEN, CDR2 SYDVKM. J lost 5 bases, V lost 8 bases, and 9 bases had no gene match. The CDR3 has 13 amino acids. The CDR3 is CASQEGGPHEQYF. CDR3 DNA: TGTGCCAGCCAAGAGGGAGGGCCGCACGAGCAGTACTTC.

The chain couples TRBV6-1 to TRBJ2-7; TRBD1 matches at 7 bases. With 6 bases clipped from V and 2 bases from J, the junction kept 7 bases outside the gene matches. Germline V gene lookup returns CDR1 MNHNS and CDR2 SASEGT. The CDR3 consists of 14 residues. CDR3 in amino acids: CASSQYRGPYEQYF. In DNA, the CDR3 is TGTGCCAGCAGCCAGTACAGGGGCCCCTACGAGCAGTACTTC.

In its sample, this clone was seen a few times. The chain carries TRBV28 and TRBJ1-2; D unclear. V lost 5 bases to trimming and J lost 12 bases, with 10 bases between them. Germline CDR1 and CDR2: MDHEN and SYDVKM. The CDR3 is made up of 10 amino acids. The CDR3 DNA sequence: TGTGCCAGCAGTGGGGTCCTTCACACCTTC. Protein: CASSGVLHTF.

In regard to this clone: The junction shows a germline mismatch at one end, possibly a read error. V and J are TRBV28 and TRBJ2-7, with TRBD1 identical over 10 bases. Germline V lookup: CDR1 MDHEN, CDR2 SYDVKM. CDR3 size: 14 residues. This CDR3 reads CASMGGTGVSSPRF. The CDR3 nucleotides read TGTGCCAGCATGGGGGGGACAGGGGTTAGTTCCCCACGCTTC.

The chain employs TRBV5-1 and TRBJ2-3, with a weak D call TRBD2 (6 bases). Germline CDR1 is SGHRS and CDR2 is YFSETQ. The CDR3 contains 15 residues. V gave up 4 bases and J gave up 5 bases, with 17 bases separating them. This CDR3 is CASSDGRAGGDTQYF. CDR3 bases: TGCGCCAGCAGCGACGGAAGGGCCGGGGGAGATACGCAGTATTTT.